These 11 T cell receptor beta chains came from one sample sequenced in a study of identical twins. TCRdb re-derived calls from the 5' RACE reads in MiXCR, one entry per CDR3 protein. The sample yields fewer than 350,000 distinct CDR3 sequences, more than 6.5% seen once. This sample also appeared in a second study, on yellow fever vaccine responses in identical twins.

The sample consisted of memory (CD45RO+) T cells sorted from blood. These receptor sequences come from a woman younger than 35 in good health.

This clonotype occurred many times. The chain is built from TRBV20-1 and TRBJ2-1; 10 bases match TRBD1. The J segment lost 3 bases and the V segment lost 3 bases, leaving 5 bases of the junction unmatched. The CDR3 is 15 amino acids. The germline V gene has CDR1 DFQATT and CDR2 SNEGSKA (reference sequence). CDR3: CSASLGDRGYNEQFF. CDR3 in DNA: TGCAGTGCTAGTTTAGGGGACAGGGGCTACAATGAGCAGTTCTTC.

This clonotype has just a few counts. V is TRBV5-6 and J is TRBJ2-5; no clear D. The germline V gene encodes CDR1 SGHDT and CDR2 YYEEEE. This CDR3 contains 11 residues. V lost 4 bases, J lost 3 bases, and 4 bases lay in between. The CDR3 DNA reads as TGTGCCAGCAGCATTGAAGAGACCCAGTACTTC. It yields the protein CASSIEETQYF.

This clonotype has a handful of counts. CDR3 DNA sequence: TGTGCCAGCAGCCCAAAGCAGGGACTAGCGGGAGGGAGCACCGGGGAGCTGTTTTTT. It translates to CASSPKQGLAGGSTGELFF. This chain links TRBV7-8 with TRBJ2-2, with TRBD2 matching over 16 bases. This CDR3 spans 19 amino acids. Germline lookup yields CDR1 SGHVS and CDR2 FQNEAQ. With 5 bases clipped from V and 4 bases from J, the junction kept 10 bases outside the gene matches.

This clonotype came up many times. This rearrangement joins TRBV20-1 to TRBJ1-5, with D unclear. Trimming cost V 6 bases and J 0 bases, with 12 bases left between them. The CDR3 contains 14 residues. CDR1 and CDR2 from the germline V gene are DFQATT and SNEGSKA (reference sequence). The CDR3: CSASNMYSNQPQHF. CDR3 nucleotides: TGCAGTGCAAGTAACATGTATAGCAATCAGCCCCAGCATTTT.

This clonotype has at least ten counts. A read error may produce the germline difference seen at one junction end. The chain combines TRBV5-1 with TRBJ2-7; no reliable D call. The germline V gene has CDR1 SGHRS and CDR2 YFSETQ. The CDR3 is 14 amino acids. The CDR3 is CASSLAGASSEQYF. CDR3 nucleotides: TGCGCCAGCAGCTTGGCAGGTGCCTCCTCCGAGCAGTACTTC.

This clonotype came up a few times. The chain couples TRBV5-1 to TRBJ2-2, with D tentatively TRBD1 (5 bases). Germline V CDR1 and CDR2: SGHRS, YFSETQ. Trimming pared 1 base from V and 1 base from J, leaving 11 bases between. The CDR3 contains 16 residues. The CDR3, as DNA: TGCGCCAGCAGCTTGTGGGTTACAGGGAACACCGGGGAGCTGTTTTTT. Protein: CASSLWVTGNTGELFF.

This clonotype was detected ten times or more. The chain carries TRBV10-3 and TRBJ2-5; 9 bases are shared with TRBD1. Germline CDR1 ENHRY, CDR2 SYGVKD. Trimming removed 11 bases from V and 4 bases from J; junction bases left unmatched: 8. This CDR3 has 13 residues. CDR3 region: CAVTGGAGETQYF. CDR3 nucleotide sequence: TGTGCCGTCACAGGGGGCGCGGGAGAGACCCAGTACTTC.

This clonotype was seen at least ten times. The rearrangement links TRBV5-6 to TRBJ1-2; the D gene is possibly TRBD1 (5 bases). V was clipped by 3 bases and J by 3 bases, with 12 bases between them. The CDR3 is 14 amino acids. In germline, CDR1 is SGHDT, CDR2 YYEEEE. For the CDR3, the DNA is TGTGCCAGCAGCTGGGGACCCCTAGACTATGGCTACACCTTC. Translation gives CASSWGPLDYGYTF. Full variable domain (remainder filled in from reference TRBV5-6 and TRBJ1-2): DAGVTQSPTHLIKTRGQQVTLRCSPKSGHDTVSWYQQALGQGPQFIFQYYEEEERQRGNFPDRFSGHQFPNYSSELNVNALLLGDSALYLCASSWGPLDYGYTFGSGTRLTVV.

At least ten counts were recorded for this clonotype. The V call is TRBV12-3 or TRBV12-4, the J call TRBJ2-7; no reliable D call. Trimming took off 2 bases at V and 4 bases at J, with 12 bases between the two ends. This CDR3 spans 14 amino acids. CDR3 bases: TGTGCCAGCAGTTTATCGGCCGGACGATACGAGCAGTACGTC. Its translation is CASSLSAGRYEQYV.

This clonotype was seen a few times. The rearrangement joins TRBV6-1 to TRBJ2-5; 8 positions agree with TRBD2. With 6 bases clipped from V and 1 base from J, the junction kept 7 bases outside the gene matches. CDR1 is MNHNS and CDR2 is SASEGT in the germline V gene. CDR3 length equals 15 residues. The CDR3 DNA reads TGTGCCAGCAGCGATAGCGGGGCCCGCCAAGAGACCCAGTACTTC. It encodes CASSDSGARQETQYF.

This clonotype has ten or more counts. The genes are TRBV11-2 and TRBJ1-6; the D is unclear. The V gene lost 2 bases and the J gene lost 10 bases, with 9 bases spanning the gap. CDR3 length equals 13 residues. CDR1 is SGHAT and CDR2 is FQNNGV in the germline V gene. DNA of the CDR3: TGTGCCAGCAGCTTATCGTCATCCTCACCCCTCCACTTT. Translating it yields CASSLSSSSPLHF.